A single sample gave rise to the 4 T cell receptor beta chains below, sequenced in a study of T cell responses to AZD1222 COVID-19 vaccine. The repertoire was sequenced with immunoSEQ multiplex PCR; TCRdb's copy has only in-frame clones and lacks some. The sample holds roughly 150,000 clones; approximately 91% are singletons and the top ten take 1.5% to 2.5%. This specimen consisted of peripheral blood, obtained 28 days after the second AZD1222 dose. These TCRs come from an adult who received the AZD1222 COVID-19 vaccine.

The table lists this clone with a count of one. The chain couples TRBV15 to TRBJ2-1, with unresolved D. The CDR3 spans 13 residues. Germline V gene data show CDR1 as LNHNV and CDR2 as YYDKDF (reference sequence). Trimming left V 0 bases short and J 8 bases short, with 8 bases between. CDR3 loop: CATSRDKADEQFF. CDR3 coding DNA: TGTGCCACCAGCAGAGATAAGGCGGATGAGCAGTTCTTC.

The chain is built from TRBV11-2 and TRBJ2-1, with D unclear. The CDR3 runs 12 residues. The V end was cut by 5 bases, the J end by 10 bases, with 12 bases between. Germline CDR1 and CDR2: SGHAT and FQNNGV. CDR3 in amino acids: CASSLRLGEQFF. The CDR3 nucleotides are TGTGCCAGCAGCCTCAGACTGGGGGAGCAGTTCTTC. Variable domain in full (rest from reference TRBV11-2 and TRBJ2-1): EAGVAQSPRYKIIEKRQSVAFWCNPISGHATLYWYQQILGQGPKLLIQFQNNGVVDDSQLPKDRFSAERLKGVDSTLKIQPAKLEDSAVYLCASSLRLGEQFFGPGTRLTVL.

V usage is TRBV5-4 and J usage is TRBJ2-5, with D perhaps TRBD1 or TRBD2 (5 bases each). Looked up from germline, CDR1 is SGHNT and CDR2 is YYREEE (reference sequence). Trimming pared 0 bases from V and 0 bases from J, leaving 12 bases between. This CDR3 is 16 amino acids long. The CDR3, as DNA: TGTGCCAGCAGCTTGGGGGGGAGCACGAACCAAGAGACCCAGTACTTC. This translates into CASSLGGSTNQETQYF.

The rearrangement uses TRBV10-2 and TRBJ1-5; perhaps TRBD1 as D (5 bases). V lost 2 bases, J lost 5 bases, and 10 bases lay in between. The CDR3 extends over 14 amino acids. Germline CDR1 is WSHSY and CDR2 is SAAADI. Here the CDR3 DNA reads TGCGCCAGCAGTGAGGAGGGGCCCTATCAGCCCCAGCATTTT. Protein: CASSEEGPYQPQHF.